Listed below are T cell receptor beta chains from one sample, sequenced in a study of cytomegalovirus exposure and HLA in healthy donors. TCRdb's copy holds only in-frame clones and misses some; the assay was immunoSEQ multiplex PCR. The sample has fewer than 200,000 clones, and its top ten clones hold about 6%. The source material was PBMCs. Receptor source: a young man in good health and CMV-seronegative. Both conserved end residues are part of each CDR3. A D gene is named only where the DNA matches it firmly.

>TRBV2|NA|TRBJ2-2
CASSVFNTGELFF
TGTGCCAGCAGCGTTTTCAACACCGGGGAGCTGTTTTTT
>TRBV27|TRBD2|TRBJ2-1
CASSFSAGDSYNEQFF
TGTGCCAGCAGTTTTTCTGCGGGGGACTCCTACAATGAGCAGTTCTTC
>TRBV5-4|NA|TRBJ2-1
CASSLAPNNEQFF
TGTGCCAGCAGCTTGGCCCCCAACAATGAGCAGTTCTTC
>TRBV18|NA|TRBJ2-3
CASSPQRRRSFSSTDTQYF
TGTGCCAGCTCACCTCAAAGGCGGAGGTCGTTCTCTAGCACAGATACGCAGTATTTT
>TRBV19|TRBD2|TRBJ2-7
CASSMNAPSEAGSYEQYF
TGTGCCAGTAGTATGAACGCCCCGTCAGAAGCGGGGAGCTACGAGCAGTACTTC
>TRBV18|NA|TRBJ1-1
CASSPQGGRRTEAFF
TGTGCCAGCTCACCACAAGGGGGAAGAAGAACTGAAGCTTTCTTT
>TRBV10-3|TRBD2|TRBJ2-7
CAISPGLAGGLSSYEQYF
TGTGCCATCAGTCCCGGACTAGCGGGGGGGTTAAGCTCCTACGAGCAGTACTTC
>TRBV6-6|NA|TRBJ1-1
CASSPVRTEAFF
TGTGCCAGCAGTCCTGTGCGGACTGAAGCTTTCTTT
>TRBV5-1|NA|TRBJ2-5
CASRGGGETQYF
TGCGCCAGCCGAGGGGGGGGAGAGACCCAGTACTTC
>TRBV29-1|TRBD1|TRBJ1-6
CSVTETGRNSPLHF
TGCAGCGTTACCGAGACAGGGCGAAATTCACCCCTCCACTTT
>TRBV30|NA|TRBJ1-1
CAWSPGDTEAFF
TGTGCCTGGAGTCCAGGGGATACTGAAGCTTTCTTT
>TRBV27|TRBD2|TRBJ2-4
CASSFRGGRGRGNIQYF
TGTGCCAGCAGTTTCCGGGGGGGCAGAGGGAGGGGAAACATTCAGTACTTC
>TRBV6-1|TRBD1|TRBJ2-1
CASSELSTGFGHNEQFF
TGTGCCAGCAGTGAACTTTCGACAGGGTTCGGCCACAATGAGCAGTTCTTC
>TRBV4-2|NA|TRBJ1-4
CASSQLRTAANEKLFF
TGTGCCAGCAGCCAACTGCGGACAGCCGCTAATGAAAAACTGTTTTTT
>TRBV11-3|NA|TRBJ2-7
CASSLQGTYEQYF
TGTGCCAGCAGCTTACAGGGGACCTACGAGCAGTACTTC
>TRBV4-3|TRBD2|TRBJ2-5
CASSQDLERGYGETQYF
TGCGCCAGCAGCCAAGATTTAGAGCGGGGGTATGGGGAGACCCAGTACTTC
>TRBV6-1|NA|TRBJ1-2
CASSSLVGANYGYTF
TGTGCCAGCAGTTCCCTTGTGGGAGCTAACTATGGCTACACCTTC
>TRBV14|TRBD2|TRBJ2-1
CASSQVLAGGGEQFF
TGTGCCAGCAGCCAAGTTCTGGCGGGAGGGGGCGAACAGTTCTTC
>TRBV27|TRBD2|TRBJ2-7
CASSLGFLSTSGRYEQYF
TGTGCCAGCAGTTTAGGTTTTCTTTCGACTAGCGGGAGGTACGAGCAGTACTTC
>TRBV7-9|TRBD1|TRBJ1-1
CASSLKTGRPTEAFF
TGTGCCAGCAGCTTAAAGACAGGGCGCCCCACTGAAGCTTTCTTT
>TRBV4-1|TRBD2|TRBJ2-1
CASSSTSGGIINEQFF
TGCGCCAGCAGCTCTACTAGCGGGGGAATTATCAATGAGCAGTTCTTC
>TRBV25-1|NA|TRBJ2-1
CASSLGDEQFF
TGTGCCAGCAGTTTGGGCGATGAGCAGTTCTTC
>TRBV6-1|TRBD1|TRBJ2-1
CASSVRTSGQGGGEQFF
TGTGCCAGCAGTGTCCGAACCTCGGGACAGGGGGGGGGTGAGCAGTTCTTC
>TRBV5-1|NA|TRBJ1-2
CASSLEAGLHYGYTF
TGCGCCAGCAGCTTGGAGGCAGGACTGCACTATGGCTACACCTTC
>TRBV9|NA|TRBJ1-5
CASSGGDVDSNQPQHF
TGTGCCAGCAGCGGGGGGGACGTCGATAGCAATCAGCCCCAGCATTTT
>TRBV5-1|TRBD1|TRBJ1-5
CASSWGQGDQPQHF
TGCGCCAGCAGCTGGGGACAGGGTGATCAGCCCCAGCATTTT
>TRBV15|NA|TRBJ2-7
CATSRDGLGQGNYEQYF
TGTGCCACCAGCAGAGATGGCTTGGGCCAGGGCAACTACGAGCAGTACTTC
>TRBV5-1|NA|TRBJ1-2
CASSPARDTSYTF
TGCGCCAGCAGCCCCGCCAGGGACACCAGCTACACCTTC
>TRBV18|TRBD2|TRBJ2-3
CASSPPVLAGLSTQYF
TGTGCCAGCTCACCACCCGTACTAGCGGGGTTGAGTACGCAGTATTTT
>TRBV19|TRBD2|TRBJ2-2
CASSILAGGATGELFF
TGTGCCAGTAGTATACTAGCGGGAGGCGCCACCGGGGAGCTGTTTTTT
>TRBV4-1|TRBD1|TRBJ1-4
CASSPGTVTHEKLFF
TGCGCCAGCAGCCCCGGGACAGTCACTCATGAAAAACTGTTTTTT
>TRBV6-5|TRBD1|TRBJ1-1
CASSWTGGLNTEAFF
TGTGCCAGCAGTTGGACAGGGGGGTTGAACACTGAAGCTTTCTTT